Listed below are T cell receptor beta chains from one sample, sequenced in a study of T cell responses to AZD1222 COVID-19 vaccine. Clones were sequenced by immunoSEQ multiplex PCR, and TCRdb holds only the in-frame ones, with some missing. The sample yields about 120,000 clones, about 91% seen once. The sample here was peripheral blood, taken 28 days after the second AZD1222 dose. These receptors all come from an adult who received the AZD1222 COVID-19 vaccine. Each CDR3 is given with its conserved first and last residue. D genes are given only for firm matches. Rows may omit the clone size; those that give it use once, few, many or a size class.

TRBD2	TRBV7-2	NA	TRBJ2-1	TGTGCCAGCAGCTTAGTTGGGGGGGCCTACAATGAGCAGTTCTTC	CASSLVGGAYNEQFF
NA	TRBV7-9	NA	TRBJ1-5	TGTGCCAGCAGCTTAACCGAGGCTCAGCCCCAGCATTTT	CASSLTEAQPQHF
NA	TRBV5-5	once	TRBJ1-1	TGTGCCAGCAGCGCAGGCATGGGGGCGGGGAACACTGAAGCTTTCTTT	CASSAGMGAGNTEAFF
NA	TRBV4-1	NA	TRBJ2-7	TGCGCCAGCAGCCAAGATTTAGCCTACGAGCAGTACTTC	CASSQDLAYEQYF
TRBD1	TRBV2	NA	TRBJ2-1	TGTGCCAGCAGTGAAGTCGTCGGAGCCGGGACAGTTCACCATGAGCAGTTCTTC	CASSEVVGAGTVHHEQFF
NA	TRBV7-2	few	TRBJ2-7	TGTGCCAGCAGCCGGCCAGGGGACACCGTTCACTTC	CASSRPGDTVHF
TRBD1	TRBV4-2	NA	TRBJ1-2	TGTGCCAGCAGAGACAGGGGTAACTATGGCTACACCTTC	CASRDRGNYGYTF
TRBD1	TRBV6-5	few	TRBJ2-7	TGTGCCAGCAGACAAATCCTCAGGGGGCGGAACGAGCAGTACTTC	CASRQILRGRNEQYF
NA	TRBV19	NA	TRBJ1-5	TGTGCCAGTAGTATTGATAACGGGCCGAATCAGCCCCAGCATTTT	CASSIDNGPNQPQHF
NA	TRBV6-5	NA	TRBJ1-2	TGTGCCAGCAGTTACGAGAAGGGCGGCTATGGCTACACCTTC	CASSYEKGGYGYTF
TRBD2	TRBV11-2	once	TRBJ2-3	TGTGCCAGCAGCTTCCTAGCGGGGGGATCAGATACGCAGTATTTT	CASSFLAGGSDTQYF
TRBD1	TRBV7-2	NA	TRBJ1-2	TGTGCCAGCAGCTTAGCACAGGGGGCGAGTGGCTACACCTTC	CASSLAQGASGYTF
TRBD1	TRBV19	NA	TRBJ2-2	TGTGCCAGTAGTATAGCTGGACAGGGCGTCATCCACCGGACCGGGGAGCTGTTTTTT	CASSIAGQGVIHRTGELFF
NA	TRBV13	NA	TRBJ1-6	TGTGCCAGCAGACGTCGGGCAGGCTCAAATTCACCCCTCCACTTT	CASRRRAGSNSPLHF
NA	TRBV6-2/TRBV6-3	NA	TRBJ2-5	TGTGCCAGCAGTTACGACCCGCGATCGCAGTACTTC	CASSYDPRSQYF
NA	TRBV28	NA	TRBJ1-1	TGTGCCAGCAGCACCGAAGCAGGGAGGACTGAAGCTTTCTTT	CASSTEAGRTEAFF
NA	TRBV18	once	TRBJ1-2	TGTGCCAGCTCACCAACGGAAACCTATGGCTACACCTTC	CASSPTETYGYTF
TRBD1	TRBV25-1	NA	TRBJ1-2	TGTGCCAGCGGGGACAGCCTGGGGTATGGCTACACCTTC	CASGDSLGYGYTF
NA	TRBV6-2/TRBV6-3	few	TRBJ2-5	TGTGCCAGCAGTTACTCGGAGAAGACGGAGACCCAGTACTTC	CASSYSEKTETQYF
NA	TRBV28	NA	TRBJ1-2	TGTGCCAGCAGTAACCCGGGGCGAGGAGACGGCTACACCTTC	CASSNPGRGDGYTF
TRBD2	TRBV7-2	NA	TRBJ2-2	TGTGCCAGCAGCTTAATGGGACTAGCTTCCGGGGAGCTGTTTTTT	CASSLMGLASGELFF
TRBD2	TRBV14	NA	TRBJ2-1	TGTGCCAGCAGCCTGATAGCGGGGGGCTACAATGAGCAGTTCTTC	CASSLIAGGYNEQFF
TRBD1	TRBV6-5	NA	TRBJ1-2	TGTGCCAGCAGACTCCCCGGGACAGGGTCGGGCTACACCTTC	CASRLPGTGSGYTF
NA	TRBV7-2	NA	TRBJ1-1	TGTGCCAGCAGCTTAGAGGCTCTACAGATGAACACTGAAGCTTTCTTT	CASSLEALQMNTEAFF
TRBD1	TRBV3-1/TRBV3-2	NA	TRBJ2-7	TGTGCCAGCAGAGACACCGGGACAGGCCGCGAGCAGTACTTC	CASRDTGTGREQYF
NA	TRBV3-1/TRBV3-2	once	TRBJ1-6	TGTGCCAGCAGCCCTGGACATCTAGCCTCACCCCTCCACTTT	CASSPGHLASPLHF
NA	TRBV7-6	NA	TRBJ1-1	TGTGCCAGCAGCTTAGTATCAGGGCCGACCACTGAAGCTTTCTTT	CASSLVSGPTTEAFF
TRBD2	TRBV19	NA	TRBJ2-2	TGTGCCAGTAGTATTGCTAGCGGACCCACCGGGGAGCTGTTTTTT	CASSIASGPTGELFF
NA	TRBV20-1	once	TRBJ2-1	TGCAGTGCGAACATGAACAATGAGCAGTTCTTC	CSANMNNEQFF